This passage covers 25 T cell receptor beta chains from one sample sequenced in a study of T cell responses to AZD1222 COVID-19 vaccine (dated by TCRdb to about 2021). What the time point label conveys for this sample: baseline before first vaccination. The library was generated by the immunoSEQ multiplex PCR assay. TCRdb obtained this table from immuneACCESS and retained in-frame rearrangements with V and J assigned. These tables miss some clones; where compared with another copy, unresolved V genes account for less than half of the shortfall, and the remainder is unexplained. In this sample the table shows 120,000 or so clones, 80% to 90% of which occur a single time. The ten top clones hold around 7.7% of the sample. The specimen comprised peripheral blood, sampled on day 0 of AZD1222 vaccination. Source of these receptors: an adult in good health.

The chain carries TRBV6-5 and TRBJ2-7; the D gene is possibly TRBD2 (7 bases). The CDR3 covers 14 residues. The V end lost 7 bases, the J end lost 3 bases, and 16 bases lay between the germline ends. Germline CDR1 and CDR2: MNHEY and SVGAGI. In DNA form, the CDR3 reads TGTGCCAGCACCACGGGCGGGGGCAACTACGAGCAGTACTTC. The encoded protein is CASTTGGGNYEQYF.

The genes are TRBV28 and TRBJ2-7, with D possibly TRBD2 on 6 matching bases. Germline V gene lookup returns CDR1 MDHEN and CDR2 SYDVKM. Trimming removed 4 bases from V and 12 bases from J, with 19 bases in between. This CDR3 spans 13 amino acids. CDR3 nucleotides: TGTGCCAGCAGTTCGACCCTTTGGGGGAGGCTGTACTTC. Its translation is CASSSTLWGRLYF.

In nucleotides, the CDR3 is TGTGCCAGCAGCCTCACTGAAGCTTTCTTT. Translation gives CASSLTEAFF. V and J are TRBV6-5 and TRBJ1-1; D is ambiguous. V was pared by 6 bases and J by 4 bases, with 3 bases between. The germline CDR1 and CDR2 sequences are MNHEY and SVGAGI. This CDR3 contains 10 residues.

This chain connects TRBV19 to TRBJ2-1; 9 nucleotides agree with TRBD2. After removal of 8 bases from V and 8 bases from J, the junction contained 4 bases not matched to a gene. CDR1 is LNHDA and CDR2 is SQIVND in the germline V gene (reference sequence). This CDR3 contains 12 residues. The CDR3 region is CASASGAYEQFF. CDR3 DNA sequence: TGTGCCAGTGCTAGCGGGGCCTATGAGCAGTTCTTC.

This rearrangement joins TRBV5-1 to TRBJ2-7, with D maybe TRBD2 (5 bases). V was trimmed by 8 bases and J by 12 bases, leaving 30 bases between them. The CDR3 runs 15 residues. Germline loops: CDR1 SGHRS, CDR2 YFSETQ. The CDR3 sequence: CASQAALGGLGPGYF. The CDR3 coding sequence is TGCGCCAGTCAAGCAGCATTGGGCGGACTTGGCCCCGGGTACTTC.

This chain joins TRBV9 and TRBJ2-7; D possibly corresponds to TRBD1 (6 bases). This CDR3 is 14 amino acids long. The V end lost 2 bases, the J end lost 7 bases, and 16 bases lay between the germline ends. Germline V gene data show CDR1 as SGDLS and CDR2 as YYNGEE. The CDR3 protein is CASSVGGRSPEQYF. The CDR3 DNA reads as TGTGCCAGCAGCGTTGGGGGCAGGTCTCCAGAGCAGTACTTC.

V usage is TRBV5-4 and J usage is TRBJ2-3; TRBD2 agrees at 9 bases. The CDR3 length is 15 residues. V shed 4 bases and J 3 bases; nucleotides not matched to a gene: 6. The germline CDR1 and CDR2 sequences are SGHNT and YYREEE (reference sequence). CDR3 nucleotide sequence: TGTGCCAGCAGCGTGGGCGGGGGGGCAACAGATACGCAGTATTTT. This encodes CASSVGGGATDTQYF.

CDR3: CASSPGEAHSPLHF. In nucleotides, the CDR3 is TGCGCCAGCAGCCCCGGGGAGGCGCATTCACCCCTCCACTTT. The rearrangement links TRBV5-1 to TRBJ1-6; D call uncertain. This CDR3 comprises 14 residues. Germline CDR1 reads SGHRS; CDR2 reads YFSETQ. The ends were cut back, 4 bases at V and 8 bases at J, with 13 bases in the middle.

Only one count was recorded for this clone. The chain recombines TRBV7-3 with TRBJ2-7, with 8 bases aligning to TRBD1. Germline loops: CDR1 SGHTA, CDR2 FQGTGA. Losses at the gene ends were 3 bases for V and 3 bases for J; bases not matched to a gene: 4. The CDR3 has 14 amino acids. CDR3 region: CASSLGGTGYEQYF. The CDR3 DNA reads TGTGCCAGCAGCTTGGGCGGGACAGGCTACGAGCAGTACTTC.

Only one count was recorded for this clone. The rearrangement uses TRBV7-8 and TRBJ1-1; D uncertain. V lost 5 bases, J lost 1 base, and 8 bases lay in between. The CDR3 extends over 13 amino acids. CDR1 is SGHVS, CDR2 FQNEAQ, per germline. CDR3 sequence reads: CASSIRGNTEAFF. CDR3 bases: TGTGCCAGCAGCATCCGGGGGAACACTGAAGCTTTCTTT.

V is TRBV5-1 and J is TRBJ1-4; the D gene is possibly TRBD1 (6 bases). CDR3 size: 15 residues. V was cut by 4 bases and J by 5 bases, with 15 bases left in between. Looked up from germline, CDR1 is SGHRS and CDR2 is YFSETQ. The CDR3, as DNA: TGCGCCAGCAGCCCGACCGGGACAAAAAATGAAAAACTGTTTTTT. As protein: CASSPTGTKNEKLFF.

The chain recombines TRBV5-4 with TRBJ2-3, with D unclear. The CDR3 is 11 amino acids. The germline V gene has CDR1 SGHNT and CDR2 YYREEE (reference sequence). V dropped 2 bases and J dropped 6 bases, with 4 bases sitting between them. CDR3 protein: CASSLGDTQYF. The CDR3 DNA reads TGTGCCAGCAGCTTAGGGGATACGCAGTATTTT.

This chain connects TRBV30 to TRBJ2-1; TRBD2 aligns across 10 bases. In germline, CDR1 is GTSNPN, CDR2 SVGIG (reference sequence). The CDR3 consists of 14 residues. V lost 5 bases to trimming and J lost 3 bases; unmatched junction nucleotides: 4. CDR3 DNA sequence: TGTGCCTGGGTTAGCGGGGGGAGCTACAATGAGCAGTTCTTC. Its protein is CAWVSGGSYNEQFF.

As regards this clone: The sample has other DNA sequences that encode this CDR3 too. CDR3 nucleotide sequence: TGTGCCAGCAGCTTAGGATATGGCTACACCTTC. This translates into CASSLGYGYTF. The gene calls are TRBV5-4 and TRBJ1-2; D remains ambiguous. There are 11 residues in the CDR3. Germline assignment: CDR1 SGHNT and CDR2 YYREEE (reference sequence). Trimming shortened V by 2 bases and J by 5 bases, and 4 bases separated the two germline ends.

The chain employs TRBV21-1 and TRBJ2-1; TRBD1, the table's D call, was not compared with the DNA. TRBV21-1 is a listed pseudogene. The CDR3 runs to 18 residues. CDR3 nucleotide sequence: TGTGCCAGCAGCAAAGCCCCCGCCCAGGGGCCCTTATACAATGAGCAGTTCTTC. Its translation: CASSKAPAQGPLYNEQFF.

J is TRBJ2-7 and V is TRBV3-1 (or the pseudogene TRBV3-2); D unclear. V lost 4 bases to trimming and J lost 4 bases, with 5 bases between them. The germline CDR1 and CDR2 sequences are LGHDT and YNNKEL (reference sequence). The CDR3 contains 11 residues. This CDR3 reads CASSPGYEQYF. The CDR3 coding sequence is TGTGCCAGCAGCCCTGGTTACGAGCAGTACTTC.

There are a few counts of this clone. CDR3 coding DNA: TGTGCCAGTAGTGAAACAGGTGCCACCGGGGAGCTGTTTTTT. Translating it yields CASSETGATGELFF. The rearrangement uses TRBV19 and TRBJ2-2; TRBD1 is a possible D gene (5 bases). V was pared by 5 bases and J by 4 bases, with 11 bases between. The CDR3 is 14 residues long. The germline V gene has CDR1 LNHDA and CDR2 SQIVND (reference sequence). The whole variable domain, remainder taken from reference TRBV19 and TRBJ2-2, is DGGITQSPKYLFRKEGQNVTLSCEQNLNHDAMYWYRQDPGQGLRLIYYSQIVNDFQKGDIAEGYSVSREKKESFPLTVTSAQKNPTAFYLCASSETGATGELFFGEGSRLTVL.

The chain combines TRBV30 with TRBJ2-1; TRBD1 or TRBD2 may be the D gene (6 bases each). Trimming left V 3 bases short and J 6 bases short, with 9 bases between. Germline V CDR1 and CDR2: GTSNPN, SVGIG (reference sequence). The CDR3 length is 12 residues. The CDR3 DNA reads TGTGCCTGGAGGGGGGGCCTCAATGAGCAGTTCTTC. This translates into CAWRGGLNEQFF.

The chain links TRBV28 to TRBJ2-7; TRBD2 is a possible D gene (6 bases). The CDR3 length is 13 residues. Germline CDR1 and CDR2: MDHEN and SYDVKM. Trimming took off 8 bases at V and 4 bases at J, with 15 bases between the two ends. The CDR3: CASLSGPPYEQYF. DNA for the CDR3: TGTGCCAGCCTTAGCGGCCCCCCTTACGAGCAGTACTTC.

This chain connects TRBV2 to TRBJ1-4, with D perhaps matching TRBD1 (5 bases). CDR1 is SNHLY, CDR2 FYNNEI, per germline. This CDR3 spans 12 amino acids. V was trimmed by 4 bases and J by 7 bases, leaving 7 bases between them. The CDR3 spells CASSAGSEKLFF. CDR3 bases: TGTGCCAGCAGTGCAGGGAGTGAAAAACTGTTTTTT.

V is TRBV5-1 and J is TRBJ1-4; 7 nucleotides match TRBD1. Germline V CDR1 and CDR2: SGHRS, YFSETQ. V dropped 2 bases and J dropped 8; count of bases not matched to a gene: 6. The CDR3 is made up of 14 amino acids. CDR3 sequence: CASSFGQEGEKLFF. The CDR3 region has the DNA TGCGCCAGCAGCTTCGGACAGGAGGGGGAAAAACTGTTTTTT. The entire variable domain, with the rest obtained from reference TRBV5-1 and TRBJ1-4, is as follows: KAGVTQTPRYLIKTRGQQVTLSCSPISGHRSVSWYQQTPGQGLQFLFEYFSETQRNKGNFPGRFSGRQFSNSRSEMNVSTLELGDSALYLCASSFGQEGEKLFFGSGTQLSVL.

V gene TRBV5-1 combines with J gene TRBJ2-7; 7 bases are shared with TRBD2. With V trimmed by 6 bases and J by 5 bases, 14 bases remained unmatched. Germline V gives CDR1 SGHRS, CDR2 YFSETQ. The CDR3 consists of 15 residues. CDR3 sequence (DNA): TGCGCCAGCACTCTGACCGGGGGGTCGATCAACGAGCAGTACTTC. Residues: CASTLTGGSINEQYF.

The chain uses TRBV28 and TRBJ2-7; D not certain. From germline, CDR1 is MDHEN and CDR2 SYDVKM. This CDR3 contains 13 residues. V lost 5 bases to trimming and J lost 2 bases, with 10 bases between them. CDR3 DNA: TGTGCCAGCAGTCCCCGTTCGCCCTACGAGCAGTACTTC. It is translated as CASSPRSPYEQYF. Full variable domain (remainder filled in from reference TRBV28 and TRBJ2-7): DVKVTQSSRYLVKRTGEKVFLECVQDMDHENMFWYRQDPGLGLRLIYFSYDVKMKEKGDIPEGYSVSREKKERFSLILESASTNQTSMYLCASSPRSPYEQYFGPGTRLTVT.

The J gene is TRBJ2-3, the V gene TRBV6-6; D possibly corresponds to TRBD2 (5 bases). Germline V gives CDR1 MNHNY, CDR2 SVGAGI (reference sequence). Trimming removed 5 bases from V and 5 bases from J, with 11 bases in between. This CDR3 comprises 13 residues. CDR3 residues: CASSRRTQDTQYF. CDR3 sequence (DNA): TGTGCCAGCAGTCGAAGGACTCAAGATACGCAGTATTTT.

This clone has a handful of counts. The V and J genes are TRBV6-2 or TRBV6-3 and TRBJ1-1; the D gene is possibly TRBD1 (5 bases). Per the germline V gene, CDR1 is MNHEY and CDR2 is SVGEGT. The CDR3 runs 12 residues. The V end was cut by 6 bases, the J end by 7 bases, with 12 bases between. The CDR3, as DNA: TGTGCCAGCAGCCTGGGACGTATTGAAGCTTTCTTT. It is translated as CASSLGRIEAFF.